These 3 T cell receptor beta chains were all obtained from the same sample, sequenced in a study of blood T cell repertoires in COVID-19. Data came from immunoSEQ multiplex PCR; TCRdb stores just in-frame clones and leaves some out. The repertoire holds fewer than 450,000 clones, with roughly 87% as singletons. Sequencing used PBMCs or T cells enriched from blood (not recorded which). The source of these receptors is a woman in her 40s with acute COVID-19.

The CDR3 here is CASSSDSNYGYTF. The CDR3 nucleotides are TGTGCCAGCAGTTCGGACAGTAACTATGGCTACACCTTC. This chain joins TRBV12-3 or TRBV12-4 and TRBJ1-2, with a tentative D call TRBD1 (6 bases). V lost 4 bases, J lost 1 base, and 7 bases lay in between. CDR3 length: 13 residues.

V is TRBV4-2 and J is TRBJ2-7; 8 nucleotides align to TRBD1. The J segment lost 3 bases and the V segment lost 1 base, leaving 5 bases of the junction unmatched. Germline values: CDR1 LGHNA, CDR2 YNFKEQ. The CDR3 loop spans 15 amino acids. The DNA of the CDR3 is TGTGCCAGCAGCCAAGGTCGACAGGGGAACTACGAGCAGTACTTC. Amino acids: CASSQGRQGNYEQYF.

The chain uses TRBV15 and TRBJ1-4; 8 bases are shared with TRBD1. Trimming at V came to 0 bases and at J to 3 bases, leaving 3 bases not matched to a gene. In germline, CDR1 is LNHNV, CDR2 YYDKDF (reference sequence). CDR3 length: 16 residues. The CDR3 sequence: CATSRDWGQANEKLFF. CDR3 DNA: TGTGCCACCAGCAGAGATTGGGGACAGGCTAATGAAAAACTGTTTTTT.